One sample yielded the 23 T cell receptor beta chains listed below, sequenced in a study of blood T cell repertoires in COVID-19. Data came from immunoSEQ multiplex PCR; TCRdb stores just in-frame clones and leaves some out. The table records around 300,000 clones, about nine tenths of them present only once. The sample taken for sequencing was peripheral blood. These TCRs come from a man between 18 and 29 years old with active or convalescent COVID-19.

The rearrangement uses TRBV5-4 and TRBJ2-3, with D possibly TRBD2 on 6 matching bases. V dropped 6 bases and J dropped 3 bases, with 23 bases sitting between them. Per the germline V gene, CDR1 is SGHNT and CDR2 is YYREEE (reference sequence). The CDR3 covers 17 residues. CDR3 residues: CASTRFVVGGQTDTQYF. The CDR3 DNA reads as TGTGCCAGCACCCGGTTTGTGGTCGGAGGGCAAACAGATACGCAGTATTTT.

J is TRBJ2-7 and V is TRBV10-2; TRBD1 matches 8 bases. The germline V gene has CDR1 WSHSY and CDR2 SAAADI. This CDR3 is built from 11 residues. V gave up 10 bases and J gave up 6 bases; unmatched junction bases: 5. Written as DNA, the CDR3 is TGCGCCACAATAGACAGGGGCGAGCAGTACTTC. Protein: CATIDRGEQYF.

This clone has just a few counts. The chain is built from TRBV4-1 and TRBJ1-2; TRBD1 might be the D (5 bases). The CDR3 is made up of 15 amino acids. From germline, CDR1 is MGHRA and CDR2 YSYEKL. Between the trimmed V and J ends, which lost 4 bases and 4 bases, there was a span of 16 bases. CDR3 nucleotide sequence: TGCGCCAGCAGCCCAACCGGGGCCGGGGGCTATGGCTACACCTTC. It translates to CASSPTGAGGYGYTF.

The chain carries TRBV18 and TRBJ2-4; the match to TRBD2 covers 8 bases. Germline V gene lookup returns CDR1 KGHSH and CDR2 LQKENI. CDR3 length: 16 residues. V gave up 3 bases and J gave up 1 base; unmatched junction bases: 5. CDR3 sequence: CASSPGLAGAKNIQYF. The CDR3 DNA reads as TGTGCCAGCTCACCCGGCCTAGCGGGCGCCAAAAACATTCAGTACTTC.

This chain uses TRBV5-1 with TRBJ1-3; 9 bases map to TRBD1. V shed 4 bases and J 4 bases; nucleotides not matched to a gene: 9. The CDR3 loop spans 16 amino acids. The V gene's germline CDR1 is SGHRS and CDR2 YFSETQ. CDR3 DNA: TGCGCCAGCAGCCCGGTCGGACAGGGGACCGGAAACACCATATATTTT. Residues: CASSPVGQGTGNTIYF.

This sequence joins TRBV6-1 and TRBJ2-3; 9 bases map to TRBD2. V gave up 1 base and J gave up 2 bases; unmatched junction bases: 7. The CDR3 spans 17 residues. Germline lookup yields CDR1 MNHNS and CDR2 SASEGT. In DNA, the CDR3 is TGTGCCAGCAGTGAAGATTTAGCGGGGGCCCTCACAGATACGCAGTATTTT. Amino acid sequence: CASSEDLAGALTDTQYF.

V usage is TRBV29-1 and J usage is TRBJ2-1, with 7 bases identical to TRBD2. Germline V lookup: CDR1 SQVTM, CDR2 ANQGSEA. V lost 4 bases and J lost 4; bases outside the gene matches: 13. CDR3 length: 16 residues. This chain's CDR3 is CSVGRGGGPTYNEQFF. CDR3 DNA: TGCAGCGTTGGAAGGGGCGGGGGACCCACTTACAATGAGCAGTTCTTC.

This clone was seen a handful of times. V and J are TRBV3-1 (or the pseudogene TRBV3-2) and TRBJ2-7; TRBD2 matches 9 bases. The V segment lost 4 bases and the J segment 0 bases; nucleotides outside the gene matches: 13. Germline CDR1 LGHDT, CDR2 YNNKEL (reference sequence). This CDR3 has 18 residues. As DNA, the CDR3 is TGTGCCAGCAGCCCCCTACTAGTAAGCGGGGGGTCCTCCTACGAGCAGTACTTC. This codes for CASSPLLVSGGSSYEQYF.

The gene calls are TRBV7-3 and TRBJ2-1; 8 bases are shared with TRBD2. The germline gives CDR1 SGHTA, CDR2 FQGTGA. There are 15 residues in the CDR3. The V and J ends lost 4 bases and 4 bases, in that order; junction bases with no gene match: 6. CDR3 residues: CASSSKAGVYNEQFF. CDR3 in DNA: TGTGCCAGCAGCTCTAAAGCGGGAGTTTACAATGAGCAGTTCTTC.

This chain links TRBV28 with TRBJ2-7; the match to TRBD1 covers 7 bases. V shed 3 bases, J shed 3 bases, and the junction held 14 bases outside the gene matches. Germline CDR1 reads MDHEN; CDR2 reads SYDVKM. The CDR3 consists of 17 residues. CDR3 residues: CASSFPFKPGQNYEQYF. The CDR3 coding sequence is TGTGCCAGCAGTTTCCCGTTTAAGCCGGGACAGAACTACGAGCAGTACTTC.

The chain links TRBV6-4 to TRBJ2-1, with 8 bases fitting TRBD2. The CDR3 spans 15 residues. The V gene's germline CDR1 is MRHNA and CDR2 SNTAGT. V trimming: 5 bases; J trimming: 1 base; junction bases outside the gene matches: 4. CDR3 sequence (DNA): TGTGCCAGCAGTAAACTAGCGGCATCCTACAATGAGCAGTTCTTC. Protein: CASSKLAASYNEQFF.

The chain recombines TRBV5-5 with TRBJ2-7; weak D call: TRBD2 (5 bases). The CDR3 runs 14 residues. CDR1 and CDR2 from the germline V gene are SGHKS and YYEKEE (reference sequence). V lost 0 bases, J lost 0 bases, and 7 bases lay in between. Here the CDR3 reads CASSLVGSSYEQYF. CDR3 in DNA: TGTGCCAGCAGCTTGGTAGGGAGCTCCTACGAGCAGTACTTC.

Points on this clone: This sample also contains other DNA sequences that code for the same CDR3. V is TRBV24-1 and J is TRBJ1-2; D gene ambiguous. The CDR3 loop spans 11 amino acids. Germline V gives CDR1 KGHDR, CDR2 SFDVKD. The V end lost 4 bases, the J end lost 7 bases, and 6 bases lay between the germline ends. In nucleotides, the CDR3 is TGTGCCACCAGTGACGGTGGTGGCTACACCTTC. Protein product: CATSDGGGYTF.

This rearrangement joins TRBV11-2 to TRBJ2-1; 9 positions match TRBD1. Trimming took 6 bases from V and 9 from J; bases not matched to a gene: 9. Germline V gene lookup returns CDR1 SGHAT and CDR2 FQNNGV. This CDR3 contains 14 residues. CDR3 protein: CASRPLDRGFEQFF. In DNA form, the CDR3 reads TGTGCCAGCAGGCCACTGGACAGGGGTTTTGAGCAGTTCTTC. The full variable domain, in which reference TRBV11-2 and TRBJ2-1 provide the parts outside the CDR3, is EAGVAQSPRYKIIEKRQSVAFWCNPISGHATLYWYQQILGQGPKLLIQFQNNGVVDDSQLPKDRFSAERLKGVDSTLKIQPAKLEDSAVYLCASRPLDRGFEQFFGPGTRLTVL.

A single count supports this clone. This sequence joins TRBV6-4 and TRBJ2-2; D is ambiguous. The V gene lost 0 bases and the J gene lost 4 bases, with 12 bases spanning the gap. The CDR3 length is 16 residues. Germline CDR1 and CDR2: MRHNA and SNTAGT. As DNA, the CDR3 is TGTGCCAGCAGTGACTCCACTAACCGGGTCACCGGGGAGCTGTTTTTT. Amino acid sequence: CASSDSTNRVTGELFF.

V usage is TRBV5-8 and J usage is TRBJ1-5; D is perhaps TRBD1 (5 bases). The CDR3 runs to 15 residues. V was clipped by 0 bases and J by 0 bases, with 7 bases between them. Per germline, CDR1 SGHTS and CDR2 YDEGEE. The CDR3 bases are TGTGCCAGCAGCTTGGGGACAAGTAGCAATCAGCCCCAGCATTTT. Its translation is CASSLGTSSNQPQHF. The whole variable domain, filled in from reference TRBV5-8 and TRBJ1-5, reads EAGVTQSPTHLIKTRGQQATLRCSPISGHTSVYWYQQALGLGLQFLLWYDEGEERNRGNFPPRFSGRQFPNYSSELNVNALELEDSALYLCASSLGTSSNQPQHFGDGTRLSIL.

The chain has TRBV11-3 and TRBJ2-3; a possible D gene is TRBD2 (6 bases). Trimming removed 5 bases at V and 4 bases at J, with 10 bases between. Looked up from germline, CDR1 is SGHNT and CDR2 is YENEEA. The CDR3 sequence is 13 residues long. The chain's CDR3 is CASSPTSSDTQYF. CDR3 coding DNA: TGTGCCAGCAGCCCAACTAGCTCAGATACGCAGTATTTT.

The chain uses TRBV5-1 and TRBJ1-1; 12 bases agree with TRBD1. The CDR3 consists of 16 residues. Trimming cost V 0 bases and J 1 base; bases outside gene matches: 1. In germline, CDR1 is SGHRS, CDR2 YFSETQ. In nucleotides, the CDR3 is TGCGCCAGCAGCTTGGGGGACAGGGGGCAGAACACTGAAGCTTTCTTT. This codes for CASSLGDRGQNTEAFF.

There are a few counts of this clone. The chain recombines TRBV4-3 with TRBJ1-1; D is undetermined. Germline V CDR1 and CDR2: LGHNA, YSLEER. The CDR3 extends over 14 amino acids. Trimming pared 0 bases from V and 1 base from J, leaving 6 bases between. The DNA for the CDR3 is TGCGCCAGCAGCCAAGAATTTAAGAACACTGAAGCTTTCTTT. This codes for CASSQEFKNTEAFF.

The chain combines TRBV27 with TRBJ2-3, with TRBD2 identical over 11 bases. The CDR3 runs 14 residues. Trimming removed 7 bases from V and 2 bases from J; junction bases left unmatched: 2. Germline CDR1 reads MNHEY; CDR2 reads SMNVEV (reference sequence). The CDR3 loop is CASKTSGVTDTQYF. The CDR3 DNA is TGTGCCAGCAAGACTAGCGGGGTCACAGATACGCAGTATTTT.

This chain links TRBV2 with TRBJ2-1, with 8 nucleotides matching TRBD1. There are 15 residues in the CDR3. Trimming at V came to 7 bases and at J to 8 bases, leaving 13 bases not matched to a gene. CDR1 is SNHLY, CDR2 FYNNEI, per germline. The chain's CDR3 is CASILSGGGYYEQFF. The CDR3 nucleotides are TGTGCCAGCATTTTGTCAGGGGGCGGTTATTATGAGCAGTTCTTC.

The V and J genes are TRBV6-2 or TRBV6-3 and TRBJ1-3, with D maybe TRBD1 (5 bases). Trimming shortened V by 6 bases and J by 2 bases, and 14 bases separated the two germline ends. Per the germline V gene, CDR1 is MNHEY and CDR2 is SVGEGT. The CDR3 has 15 amino acids. Written as DNA, the CDR3 is TGTGCCAGCAGCGATTCGGACATTCCTGGAAACACCATATATTTT. It translates to CASSDSDIPGNTIYF.

The rearrangement joins TRBV7-6 to TRBJ2-5; D is perhaps TRBD2 (6 bases). The CDR3 spans 15 residues. CDR1 and CDR2 (germline): SGHVS, FNYEAQ. The germline V and J ends were trimmed by 5 bases and 2 bases, with 15 bases remaining between them. The CDR3 sequence is CASSLLGTHQETQYF. CDR3 coding DNA: TGTGCCAGCAGCCTACTAGGGACTCATCAAGAGACCCAGTACTTC.